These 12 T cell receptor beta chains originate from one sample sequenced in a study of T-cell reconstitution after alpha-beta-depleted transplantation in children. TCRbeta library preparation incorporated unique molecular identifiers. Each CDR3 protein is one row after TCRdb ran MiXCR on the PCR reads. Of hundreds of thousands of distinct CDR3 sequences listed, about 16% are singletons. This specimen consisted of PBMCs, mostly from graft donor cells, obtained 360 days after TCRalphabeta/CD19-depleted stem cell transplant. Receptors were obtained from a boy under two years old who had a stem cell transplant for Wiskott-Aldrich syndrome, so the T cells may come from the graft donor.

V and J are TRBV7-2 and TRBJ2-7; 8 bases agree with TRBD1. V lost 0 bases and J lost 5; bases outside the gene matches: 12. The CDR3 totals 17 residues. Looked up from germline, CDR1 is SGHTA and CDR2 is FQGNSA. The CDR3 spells CASSLALPDRGRDEQYF. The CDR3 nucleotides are TGTGCCAGCAGCTTAGCTCTACCTGACAGGGGACGGGACGAGCAGTACTTC. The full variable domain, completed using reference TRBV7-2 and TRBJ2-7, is GAGVSQSPSNKVTEKGKDVELRCDPISGHTALYWYRQSLGQGLEFLIYFQGNSAPDKSGLPSDRFSAERTGGSVSTLTIQRTQQEDSAVYLCASSLALPDRGRDEQYFGPGTRLTVT.

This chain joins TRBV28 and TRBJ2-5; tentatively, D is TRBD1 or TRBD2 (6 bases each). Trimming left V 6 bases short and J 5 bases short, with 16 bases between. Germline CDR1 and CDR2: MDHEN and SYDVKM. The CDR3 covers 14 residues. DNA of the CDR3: TGTGCCAGCAGCCCGACAGGTGGAGGGGAGACCCAGTACTTC. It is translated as CASSPTGGGETQYF.

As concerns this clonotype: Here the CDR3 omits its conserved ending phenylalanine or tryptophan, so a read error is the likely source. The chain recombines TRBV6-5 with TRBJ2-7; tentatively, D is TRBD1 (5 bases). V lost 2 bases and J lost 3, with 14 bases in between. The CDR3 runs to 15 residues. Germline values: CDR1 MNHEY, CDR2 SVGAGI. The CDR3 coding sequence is TGTGCCAGCAGTTACAATTTGGCCAGGGTCTACGAGCAGTACTTG. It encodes CASSYNLARVYEQYL.

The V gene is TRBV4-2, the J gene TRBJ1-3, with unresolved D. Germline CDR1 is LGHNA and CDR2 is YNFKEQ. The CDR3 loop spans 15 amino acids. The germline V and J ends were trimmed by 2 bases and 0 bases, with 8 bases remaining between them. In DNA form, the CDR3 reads TGTGCCAGCAGCCAACCCTCTGCCTCTGGAAACACCATATATTTT. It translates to CASSQPSASGNTIYF.

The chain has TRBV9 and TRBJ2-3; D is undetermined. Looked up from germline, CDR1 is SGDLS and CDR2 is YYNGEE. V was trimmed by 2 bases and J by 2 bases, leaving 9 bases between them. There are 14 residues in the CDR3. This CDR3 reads CASSVLALTDTQYF. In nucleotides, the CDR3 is TGTGCCAGCAGCGTTTTAGCTCTCACAGATACGCAGTATTTT.

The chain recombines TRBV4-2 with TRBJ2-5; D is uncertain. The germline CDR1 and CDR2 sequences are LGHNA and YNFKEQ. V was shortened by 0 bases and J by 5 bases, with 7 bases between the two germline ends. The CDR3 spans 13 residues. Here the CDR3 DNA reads TGTGCCAGCAGCCAAGATGGTGGGGAGACCCAGTACTTC. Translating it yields CASSQDGGETQYF.

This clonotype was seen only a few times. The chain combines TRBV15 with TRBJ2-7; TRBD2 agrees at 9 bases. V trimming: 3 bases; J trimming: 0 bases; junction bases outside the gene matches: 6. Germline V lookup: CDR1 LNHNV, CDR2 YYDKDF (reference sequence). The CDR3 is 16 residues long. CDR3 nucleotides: TGTGCCACCAGCAGTTACCGTAGCGGGAGCTCCTACGAGCAGTACTTC. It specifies CATSSYRSGSSYEQYF.

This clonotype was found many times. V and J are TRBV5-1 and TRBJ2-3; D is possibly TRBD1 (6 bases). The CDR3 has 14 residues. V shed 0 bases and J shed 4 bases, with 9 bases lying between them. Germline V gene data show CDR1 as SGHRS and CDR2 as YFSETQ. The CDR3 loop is CASSLDTGSDTQYF. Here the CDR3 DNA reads TGCGCCAGCAGCTTGGATACAGGGTCAGATACGCAGTATTTT.

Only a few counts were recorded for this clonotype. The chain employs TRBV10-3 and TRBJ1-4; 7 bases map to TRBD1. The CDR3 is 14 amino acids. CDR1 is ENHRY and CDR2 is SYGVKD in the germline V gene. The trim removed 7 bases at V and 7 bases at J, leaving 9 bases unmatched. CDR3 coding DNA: TGTGCCATCAAATCAGGACAGGAGGGTGAAAAACTGTTTTTT. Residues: CAIKSGQEGEKLFF.

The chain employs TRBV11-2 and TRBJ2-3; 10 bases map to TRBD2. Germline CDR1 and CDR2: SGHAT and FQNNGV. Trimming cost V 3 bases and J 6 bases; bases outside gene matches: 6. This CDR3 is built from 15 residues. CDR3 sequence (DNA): TGTGCCAGCAGCTTCACACTAGCGGGATGGGATACGCAGTATTTT. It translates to CASSFTLAGWDTQYF.

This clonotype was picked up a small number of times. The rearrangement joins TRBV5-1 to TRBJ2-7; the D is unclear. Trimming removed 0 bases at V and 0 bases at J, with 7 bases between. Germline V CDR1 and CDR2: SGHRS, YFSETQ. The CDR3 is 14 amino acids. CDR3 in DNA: TGCGCCAGCAGCTTGGGTCCCCCCTCCTACGAGCAGTACTTC. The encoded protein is CASSLGPPSYEQYF.

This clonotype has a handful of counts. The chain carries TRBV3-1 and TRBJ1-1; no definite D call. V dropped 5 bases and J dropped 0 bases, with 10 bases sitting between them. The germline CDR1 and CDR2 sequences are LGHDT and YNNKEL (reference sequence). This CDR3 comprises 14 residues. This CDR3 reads CASSTRLVNTEAFF. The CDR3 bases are TGTGCCAGCAGCACTCGACTGGTGAACACTGAAGCTTTCTTT.